By frequency in the sample, the clone carrying this T cell receptor beta chain is medium-sized. Its antigen remains unidentified. This sample was included in a study of immune heterogeneity within non-small cell lung tumors. Germline trimming cut 1 base from V and 4 bases from J; bases unmatched to any gene: 6. Per germline, CDR1 GTSNPN and CDR2 SVGIG (reference sequence). This CDR3 is 15 amino acids long. It was a multiplex PCR that amplified TCR beta CDR3, with 32 V and 13 J primers. TCRdb re-analysed the multiplex PCR reads in MiXCR, keeping a single row per CDR3 protein. The table shows 5,000 to 6,500 distinct CDR3 sequences, with around 23% occurring only once. At approximately 600 ng per sample, bulk tumor genomic DNA provided the template. During surgery, each primary tumor gave multiple biopsies spaced as far apart as possible. Undergoing curative surgery were patients whose non-small cell lung cancer was untreated and newly diagnosed.

Study-wide results and caveats: Local T-cell clonality tracked moderately but significantly with local tumor mutational burden, giving an R of approximately 0.3.

This chain connects TRBV30 to TRBJ2-1; 8 bases align to TRBD1. Specimen: lung tumor tissue. This receptor was obtained from a man between 60 and 70 years old with non-small cell lung cancer. CDR3 bases: TGTGCCTGGAGTGCCCTTCGACAGGGGTACAATGAGCAGTTCTTC. The encoded protein is CAWSALRQGYNEQFF.